Sequencing of this TCR beta chain was carried out in a study of cytomegalovirus exposure and HLA in healthy donors (dated by TCRdb to 2015 to 2018). Looking at the study overall: According to an earlier analysis of around 600 of the donors, some 180 million T cells yielded roughly 110 million unique TCR beta sequences and about 280 Gb of sequence data. An early release covering more than 500 HLA-typed donors comprised about 320 gigabases of sequencing data and approximately 85 million unique TCR sequences. Of the roughly 400 genotyped donors, roughly 85% fell in the genetic ancestry cluster associated with self-reported Caucasian donors. The study was designed to test whether signatures of past pathogen exposure could be identified by cataloging public T cell receptors. The study profiled the T cell repertoires of some 610 subjects by immunosequencing and related them to cytomegalovirus serostatus. A separate validation cohort of roughly 110 different subjects was used in addition to the 666-subject first cohort. High-throughput TCR immunosequencing, statistical association of individual TCRs with disease status, and machine learning were combined to predict cytomegalovirus infection status. In a later analysis, previously published TCR beta repertoires from 666 donors were re-analyzed and high-resolution HLA genotyping was added so that TCR occurrence patterns could be studied. The later analysis used no new phenotypic data to find candidate immune exposures, relying instead on TCR beta sequences and their occurrence across donors. An earlier analysis of fewer than 750 of the donors used high-throughput TCR beta sequencing to judge whether each TCR beta V gene segment behaved as functional or pseudogenic. Donor age, sex, ethnicity and CMV serostatus were collected together with the repertoire data. A later genetic analysis took genome-wide SNP genotypes for about 55% of the 666 donors and used that subset as a discovery cohort. All discovery cohort repertoires had been generated on a single sequencing platform. HLA typing covered class I and class II loci at four-digit resolution. Typing coverage varied by locus: about 620-630 donors for A, B, C, DRB1 and DQB1; more than 500 for DQA1; 600 to 610 for DPA1; roughly 450 for DPB1. Several DR-DQ haplotypes were treated as single units for association and clustering because of strong linkage in the cohort. Among about 400 genotyped donors of the cohort, an average of roughly 230,000 unique TCR beta nucleotide sequences was sequenced per donor, of which 15% to 20% were non-productive.

A remark on this clone: Its cognate antigen has yet to be identified. Base qualities are not provided; no much larger clone lies one nucleotide away.

In total, around 600 healthy bone marrow donors made up the cohort. At the time of sampling, every cohort member was nominally healthy, though immune exposures that went unrecorded were likely present. The donor tested CMV seronegative and was one of the 352 seronegative cohort members. A peripheral blood sample was provided by each donor, and peripheral blood mononuclear cells were used for TCR beta sequencing. The Qiagen DNeasy Blood Extraction Kit was used to extract genomic DNA from the blood cell samples. Libraries were built with the immunoSEQ multiplex PCR assay. For the multiplex PCR, a mixture combining 60 forward primers for TCR Vbeta segments and 13 reverse primers for TCR Jbeta segments was used. The CDR3 region of rearranged TCR beta genes was amplified from genomic DNA with a multiplex PCR assay. The amplified TCR beta libraries were sequenced on the Illumina HiSeq System as 87-base-pair reads. From the authors' description of their analysis: Across the 700 or so repertoires, a later analysis counted 80 million or so unique TCR beta chains, around 10 million of which were shared by at least two donors. To remove PCR and sequencing errors, raw reads were error-corrected and collapsed into unique sequences using a nearest-neighbor algorithm that merged closely related sequences. Alignment of CDR3 sequences to IMGT reference sequences was used to assign V, D and J gene segments. Each retained sequence needed at least a six-nucleotide match to both a V gene segment and a J gene segment. Rearrangements were called productive when the CDR3 lacked stop codons and stayed in frame with V and J; all others were non-productive. CDR3 was defined by IMGT convention, running from the second conserved V-encoded cysteine to the conserved J-encoded phenylalanine. Sequences without an unambiguous match to a single V gene segment were excluded from the earlier analysis of about 600 of the donors. In an earlier analysis of a few hundred of the donors, V segments were called functional above 56.7% productive rearrangements and were called segregating when the between-donor standard deviation exceeded 5%. A statistical classification framework was built to diagnose cytomegalovirus status from the catalog of TCR beta chain sequences. In a later analysis, V and J genes were assigned by comparing TCR nucleotide sequences against IMGT/GENE-DB human TR gene sequences. The TCRdist pipeline was used in a later analysis to assign CDR3 sequences and most-parsimonious VDJ recombination scenarios. In a later analysis, every TCR beta chain was defined by the combination of its CDR3 amino acid sequence and its V-gene family, and reads without a unique V-gene family were dropped. To address suspected cross-contamination and a sequencing artifact, a later analysis removed a few hundred highly shared, low-generation-probability nucleotide sequences. In a later analysis, a clonal expansion index was calculated for each public chain from normalized within-repertoire ranks of inferred template counts. In a later analysis, generation probabilities were computed using a VDJ recombination model fitted to out-of-frame rearrangements, and the results were checked against IGoR. In a later analysis, TCR-TCR, TCR-HLA and TCR-CMV co-occurrence was scored with hypergeometric tests, and a repertoire-size bias correction was applied to TCR pairs. In a later analysis, false discovery rates were estimated by permuting HLA or CMV assignments 20 times. In a later analysis, co-occurring TCRs were grouped using DBSCAN, and TCRdist sequence similarity was added for clustering within HLA-allele-positive subsets. Repertoires with fewer than 30,000 or more than 120,000 public chains were left out of co-occurrence clustering, as were about five repertoires with anomalous nucleotide sharing. Not all clones reach the TCRdb copy of this immuneACCESS table, which keeps in-frame sequences only. Checked studies attribute under half of the gap to unresolved V genes and leave the rest unexplained. The V and J calls and clone size were taken over from that table, and D and trimming were inferred from the DNA. This sample has 110,000 to 150,000 clones in its table, and 65% to 80% of those were observed once. 1.5% to 2% of the sample comes from the top ten.

Here V drops 8 bases and J drops 6 bases, and the junction holds 7 bases not matched to any gene. Looking up the germline V gene yields CDR1 SNHLY and CDR2 FYNNEI. Including cysteine and phenylalanine, the CDR3 has 14 amino acids. Only the CDR3 DNA is retained, 42 bases long and in frame from the first base. Findings and caveats that apply to the study as a whole: The presence/absence analyses assumed that sequencing depth was roughly uniform across donors, and that assumption may not be true. In an earlier analysis of about 550 of the donors, most TCR beta V segments were observed in productive rearrangements about 87% or about 30% of the time, broadly matching IMGT annotations. A later analysis found that TCR association rates varied across HLA loci, with DRB1 alleles showing the most associated TCRs and HLA-C alleles the fewest. Some IMGT-functional V segments, including TRBV6-2 and TRBV6-3, could not be distinguished by the 87-base-pair reads and were therefore excluded. According to the authors, the approach could potentially be generalized to other disease states and immunological phenotypes. A group of highly shared sequence variants was considered likely to be a technical artifact of the sequencing pipeline. Because counts were too low, roughly 16 rarely observed V segments, including chromosome 9 orphons, were excluded from the earlier analysis of 587 of the donors. Several of the top co-occurrence clusters appeared to be linked to parvovirus B19, influenza, CMV and Epstein-Barr virus, according to a later analysis. In a later analysis, HLA-associated TCR beta chains were found to be more clonally expanded and to have lower generation probabilities than equally common non-associated chains. According to a later analysis, most CMV-associated TCR beta chains appeared to be HLA-restricted, and the HLA associations seemed to be driven largely by CMV exposure. At a false discovery rate of 0.05, a later analysis linked under 20,000 TCR beta sequences to specific HLA alleles. The cohort was sequenced for TCR beta chains only, and without alpha or paired-chain data the features that could be detected were limited. Assigning TCR associations to individual alleles was difficult when HLA alleles, especially DR and DQ, strongly co-occurred. A later genetic analysis reported fewer N-insertions in productive TCRs among donors in an Asian-associated ancestry cluster than the roughly 700-donor mean. In the study, around 150 TCR beta chains were listed as associated with cytomegalovirus. For the cohort, immune exposure information was limited to CMV serostatus. Three of the identified cytomegalovirus-associated TCR beta chains were confirmed in vitro to be specific for cytomegalovirus antigens. The classifier was reported to diagnose cytomegalovirus status with high specificity and sensitivity in both the original cohort and the validation cohort. Correlated functional status among segregating V segments might be attributable to linkage disequilibrium, but an unknown experimental factor could not be ruled out. While some public TCRs were present in many individuals, most TCR sequences turned up only very rarely across donors. A further reported finding was that TCR beta sequences accurately predicted the HLA-A and HLA-B alleles for most subjects in the first cohort. V-gene and J-gene trimming of TCR beta chains was associated with a missense DCLRE1C variant in a later genetic analysis, and the association was replicated in an independent cohort. Because HLA typing was missing for some donors at each locus, association tests included only the typed subset.

Sequencing input: PBMCs. This sequence was found in a woman aged 35 to 49 in good health and CMV-seronegative. The chain couples TRBV2 to TRBJ2-3, with 11 bases aligning to TRBD1. The CDR3 reads as follows: CASGGQGVFDTQYF. The DNA sequence reads TGTGCCAGCGGGGGACAGGGGGTATTTGATACGCAGTATTTT. Supplemented by the reference TRBV2 and TRBJ2-3 proteins around the CDR3, the complete variable domain is EPEVTQTPSHQVTQMGQEVILRCVPISNHLYFYWYRQILGQKVEFLVSFYNNEISEKSEIFDDQFSVERPDGSNFTLKIRSTKLEDSAMYFCASGGQGVFDTQYFGPGTRLTVL.